Listed below are T cell receptor beta chains from one sample, sequenced in a study of cytomegalovirus exposure and HLA in healthy donors. This table comes from immunoSEQ multiplex PCR, and its TCRdb copy is limited to in-frame clones, with some not included. The table shows 170,000 or so clones, with 83% occurring only once. The source material was PBMCs. The receptors stem from a man in his fifties in good health and CMV-seronegative. The conserved cysteine and the conserved F or W are not part of the CDR3 here. Fields, in order: CDR3 length, J gene, V gene, CDR3 protein.

>13|TRBJ1-4|TRBV2
ASSEARQPNEKLF
>12|TRBJ2-7|TRBV4-1
ASSQEGGAGEQY
>11|TRBJ2-5|TRBV2
ASSLDSKETQY
>9|TRBJ1-4|TRBV19
ASRGNEKLF
>13|TRBJ1-4|TRBV18
ASSPPQAFREKLF
>12|TRBJ1-5|TRBV6-5
ASSYSTGNQPQH
>12|TRBJ2-1|TRBV18
ATSWASSYNEQF
>13|TRBJ2-1|TRBV10-3
AISEVSGRGNEQF
>14|TRBJ1-1|TRBV14
ASSQSLGVPVTEAF
>13|TRBJ2-7|TRBV11-2
ASSPSPVQSYEQY
>14|TRBJ1-5|TRBV7-2
ASSSDLGQRNQPQH
>12|TRBJ1-4|TRBV7-9
ASSLDGGREKLF
>12|TRBJ2-3|TRBV5-1
ASRDREYTDTQY
>15|TRBJ1-1|TRBV5-1
ASTSTGNANLGTEAF
>11|TRBJ2-3|TRBV25-1
ASSEADTDTQY
>16|TRBJ2-3|TRBV11-2
ASRLGQGPVMTVDTQY
>10|TRBJ2-6|TRBV6-6
ASSPVSNVLT
>13|TRBJ1-6|TRBV7-8
ASSPNRGEDSPLH
>12|TRBJ1-5|TRBV7-9
ASSLTGGNQPQH
>16|TRBJ1-5|TRBV2
ASSEALQGMRGNQPQH
>11|TRBJ2-3|TRBV29-1
SVVAGHTDTQY
>13|-|TRBV5-1
ASSLGQGRWYEQY
>8|TRBJ2-3|TRBV28
ASSRDTQY
>12|TRBJ1-1|TRBV6-5
ASSPDRGNTEAF
>14|TRBJ2-7|TRBV7-8
ASSLTGQGTPRAQY
>14|TRBJ2-5|TRBV4-2
ASSSSGQGLQETQY
>14|TRBJ2-7|TRBV4-2
ASSQEGGQGPYEQY
>16|TRBJ1-1|TRBV11-1
ASSFPRIQGAQNTEAF
>13|TRBJ1-2|TRBV16
ASSLRLGQNYGYT
>10|TRBJ1-3|TRBV19
ASTSSGNTIY
>10|TRBJ1-1|TRBV28
ASSSYRTEAF
>16|TRBJ2-2|TRBV15
ATSSPGTPEVVAGELF
>12|TRBJ2-7|TRBV29-1
SVDPGQGGHEQY
>10|TRBJ2-7|TRBV27
ASSRDNYEQY
>14|TRBJ2-1|TRBV7-6
ASSPAAGRRYNEQF
>13|TRBJ1-1|TRBV7-9
ASREWGEGNTEAF
>11|-|TRBV6-5
ASSPKGAYEQY
>11|TRBJ1-1|TRBV7-3
ASSLTGNTEAF
>13|TRBJ2-7|TRBV6-5
ASSQPGGSTYEQY
>11|TRBJ1-4|TRBV18
ASSLGRNEKLF
>15|TRBJ1-5|TRBV7-8
ASSLKRYRDRNQPQH
>12|TRBJ1-2|TRBV2
ASSGAFANYGYT
>12|TRBJ2-5|TRBV7-2
ASSLAGGQETQY
>14|TRBJ2-7|TRBV7-9
ASSLSGLADGYEQY
>12|TRBJ1-1|TRBV7-9
ASSWRPEASEAF
>16|TRBJ2-7|TRBV15
ATSRRLTSGGSSYEQY
>12|TRBJ2-7|TRBV18
ASSPRQGEDEQY
>15|TRBJ2-3|TRBV28
ASSDPLRGRSTDTQY
>9|TRBJ1-2|TRBV15
ATSRDTGLA